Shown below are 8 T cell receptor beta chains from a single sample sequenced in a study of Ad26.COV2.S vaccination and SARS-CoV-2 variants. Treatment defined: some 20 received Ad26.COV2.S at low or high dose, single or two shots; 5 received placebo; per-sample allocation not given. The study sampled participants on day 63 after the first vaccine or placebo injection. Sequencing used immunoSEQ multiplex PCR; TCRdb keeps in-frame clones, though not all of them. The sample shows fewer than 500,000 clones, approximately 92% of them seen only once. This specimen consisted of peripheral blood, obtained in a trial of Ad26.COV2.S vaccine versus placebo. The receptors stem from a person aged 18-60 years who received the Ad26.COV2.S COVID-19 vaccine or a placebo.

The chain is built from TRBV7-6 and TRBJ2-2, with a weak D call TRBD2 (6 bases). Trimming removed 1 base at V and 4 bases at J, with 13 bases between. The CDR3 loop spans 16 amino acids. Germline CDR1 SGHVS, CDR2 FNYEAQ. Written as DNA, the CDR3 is TGTGCCAGCAGCTTAGGGGGCGGGATGGTCACCGGGGAGCTGTTTTTT. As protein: CASSLGGGMVTGELFF. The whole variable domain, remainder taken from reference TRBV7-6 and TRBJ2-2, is GAGVSQSPRYKVTKRGQDVALRCDPISGHVSLYWYRQALGQGPEFLTYFNYEAQQDKSGLPNDRFSAERPEGSISTLTIQRTEQRDSAMYRCASSLGGGMVTGELFFGEGSRLTVL.

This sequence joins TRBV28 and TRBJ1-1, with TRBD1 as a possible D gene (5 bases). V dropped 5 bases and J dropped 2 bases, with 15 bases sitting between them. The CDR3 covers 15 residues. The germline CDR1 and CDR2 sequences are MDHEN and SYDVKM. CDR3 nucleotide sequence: TGTGCCAGCAGTATGAGACAGTCTGTTAACACTGAAGCTTTCTTT. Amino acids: CASSMRQSVNTEAFF.

In DNA, the CDR3 is TGTGCCAGCAGGGGGAGGACAGAACTCTCTGGGGCCAACGTCCTGACTTTC. It codes for CASRGRTELSGANVLTF. V gene TRBV28 combines with J gene TRBJ2-6; D is perhaps TRBD1 or TRBD2 (6 bases each). Germline CDR1 MDHEN, CDR2 SYDVKM. This CDR3 comprises 17 residues. V gave up 6 bases and J gave up 0 bases, with 15 bases separating them.

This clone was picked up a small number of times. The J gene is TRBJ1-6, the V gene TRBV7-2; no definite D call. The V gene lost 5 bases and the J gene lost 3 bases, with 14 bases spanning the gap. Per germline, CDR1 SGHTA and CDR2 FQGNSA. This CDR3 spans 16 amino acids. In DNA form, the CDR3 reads TGTGCCAGCAGCCGTGGCAGGATTTACTATAATTCACCCCTCCACTTT. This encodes CASSRGRIYYNSPLHF.

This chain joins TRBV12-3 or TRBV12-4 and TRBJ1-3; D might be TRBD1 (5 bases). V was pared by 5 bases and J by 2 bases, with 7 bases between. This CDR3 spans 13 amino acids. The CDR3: CASSRQPGNTIYF. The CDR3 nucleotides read TGTGCCAGCAGTAGACAGCCTGGAAACACCATATATTTT.

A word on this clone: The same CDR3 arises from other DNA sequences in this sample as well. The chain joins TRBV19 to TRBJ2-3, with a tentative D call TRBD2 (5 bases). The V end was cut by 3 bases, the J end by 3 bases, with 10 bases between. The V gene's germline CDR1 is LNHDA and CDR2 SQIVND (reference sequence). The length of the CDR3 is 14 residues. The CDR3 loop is CASSIGIGTDTQYF. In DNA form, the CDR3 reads TGTGCCAGTAGTATCGGGATAGGGACAGATACGCAGTATTTT. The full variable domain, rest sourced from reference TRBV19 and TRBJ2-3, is DGGITQSPKYLFRKEGQNVTLSCEQNLNHDAMYWYRQDPGQGLRLIYYSQIVNDFQKGDIAEGYSVSREKKESFPLTVTSAQKNPTAFYLCASSIGIGTDTQYFGPGTRLTVL.

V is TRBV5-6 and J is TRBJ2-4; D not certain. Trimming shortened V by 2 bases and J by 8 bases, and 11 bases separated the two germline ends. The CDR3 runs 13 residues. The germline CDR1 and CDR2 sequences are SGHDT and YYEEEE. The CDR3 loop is CASSLRVRYIQYF. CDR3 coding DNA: TGTGCCAGCAGCTTACGGGTTCGGTACATTCAGTACTTC.

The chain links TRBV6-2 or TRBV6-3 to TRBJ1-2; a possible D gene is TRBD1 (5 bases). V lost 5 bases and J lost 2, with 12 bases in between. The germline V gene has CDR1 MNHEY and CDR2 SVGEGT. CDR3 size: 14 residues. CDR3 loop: CASSRIQGNYGYTF. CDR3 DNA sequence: TGTGCCAGCAGTCGTATCCAGGGCAACTATGGCTACACCTTC.